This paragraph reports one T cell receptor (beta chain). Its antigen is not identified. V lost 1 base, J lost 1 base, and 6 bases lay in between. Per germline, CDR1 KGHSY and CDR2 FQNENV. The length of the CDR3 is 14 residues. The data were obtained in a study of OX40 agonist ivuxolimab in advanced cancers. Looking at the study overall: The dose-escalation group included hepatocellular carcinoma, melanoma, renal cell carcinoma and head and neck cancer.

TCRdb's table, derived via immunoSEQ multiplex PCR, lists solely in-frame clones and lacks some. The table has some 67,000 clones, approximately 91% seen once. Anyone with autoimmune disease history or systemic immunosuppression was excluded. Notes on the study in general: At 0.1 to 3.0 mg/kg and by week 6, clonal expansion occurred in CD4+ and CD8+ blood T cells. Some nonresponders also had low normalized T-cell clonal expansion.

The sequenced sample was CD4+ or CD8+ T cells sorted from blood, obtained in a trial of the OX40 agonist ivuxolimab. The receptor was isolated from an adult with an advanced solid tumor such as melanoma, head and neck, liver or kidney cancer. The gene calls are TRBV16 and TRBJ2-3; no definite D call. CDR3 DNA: TGTGCCAGCAGCCAATATAGTCGCACAGATACGCAGTATTTT. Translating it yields CASSQYSRTDTQYF. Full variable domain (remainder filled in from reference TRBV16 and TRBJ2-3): GEEVAQTPKHLVRGEGQKAKLYCAPIKGHSYVFWYQQVLKNEFKFLISFQNENVFDETGMPKERFSAKCLPNSPCSLEIQATKLEDSAVYFCASSQYSRTDTQYFGPGTRLTVL.